These T cell receptor beta chains were read from a single sample in a study of T cells in Graves' hyperthyroidism and ophthalmopathy. In TCRdb, the multiplex PCR reads were re-called with MiXCR into one record per CDR3 protein. The data contain some 490,000 distinct CDR3 sequences, about 20% of them singletons. The sequenced material came from blood. The receptors derive from an older woman with Graves' ophthalmopathy. Both conserved end residues are part of each CDR3. Fields, in order: V gene, clone size, J gene, D gene, CDR3 protein, CDR3 DNA. D genes are given only for firm matches. Clone size is stated in some rows and not others, as once, few, many or a class when expanded.

>TRBV7-9|NA|TRBJ2-6|TRBD1
CASSLRDRVAGANVLTF
TGTGCCAGCAGCTTAAGGGACAGGGTGGCTGGGGCCAACGTCCTGACTTTC
>TRBV28|few|TRBJ1-2|NA
CASSLARADGYTF
TGTGCCAGCAGTTTGGCCAGGGCGGATGGCTACACCTTC
>TRBV20-1|NA|TRBJ2-7|TRBD2
CSATGTGTSGRSDEQYF
TGCAGTGCTACCGGGACAGGGACTAGCGGGCGTTCTGATGAGCAGTACTTC
>TRBV19|NA|TRBJ2-2|TRBD2
CASNRGEAGGSGVLFF
TGTGCCAGTAACCGGGGGGAAGCGGGAGGCTCCGGGGTGCTGTTTTTT
>TRBV5-1|NA|TRBJ2-1|TRBD2
CASSSPGTSVDEQFF
TGCGCCAGCAGCTCCCCCGGGACTAGCGTTGATGAGCAGTTCTTC
>TRBV6-1|few|TRBJ2-7|TRBD1
CASSGRQGGYEQYF
TGTGCCAGCAGTGGAAGACAGGGGGGCTACGAGCAGTACTTC
>TRBV11-2|many|TRBJ2-2|TRBD1
CATSPNSGQGWRELFF
TGTGCCACCTCGCCCAATTCGGGACAGGGGTGGAGGGAGCTGTTTTTT
>TRBV5-6|NA|TRBJ2-1|NA
CVSSLVGGNEQFF
TGTGTCAGCAGCTTAGTGGGTGGCAATGAGCAGTTCTTC
>TRBV19|few|TRBJ2-1|NA
CASSTGRWGNYNEQFF
TGTGCCAGTAGTACGGGACGGTGGGGGAATTACAATGAGCAGTTCTTC
>TRBV3-1|many|TRBJ2-3|NA
CASSPLFADTQYF
TGTGCCAGCAGCCCGTTATTTGCAGATACGCAGTATTTT
>TRBV7-9|NA|TRBJ2-2|NA
CASTFLGTQNTGELFF
TGTGCCAGCACCTTCCTCGGGACCCAAAACACCGGGGAGCTGTTTTTT
>TRBV7-9|NA|TRBJ2-1|NA
CASSLDGGYNEQFF
TGTGCCAGCAGCTTAGATGGGGGCTACAATGAGCAGTTCTTC
>TRBV10-3|NA|TRBJ2-5|TRBD2
CAISESGGRAQETQYF
TGTGCCATCAGTGAGTCTGGCGGGAGGGCACAAGAGACCCAGTACTTC
>TRBV28|many|TRBJ1-2|NA
CASRGLAYGYTF
TGTGCCAGCAGGGGACTAGCTTATGGCTACACCTTC
>TRBV6-1|many|TRBJ1-1|NA
CASRRPTGNTEAFF
TGTGCCAGCAGGAGACCGACGGGGAACACTGAAGCTTTCTTT
>TRBV5-1|few|TRBJ2-2|TRBD2
CASTSGTSGGAGELFF
TGCGCCAGCACTTCTGGGACTAGCGGGGGAGCAGGGGAGCTGTTTTTT
>TRBV6-5|NA|TRBJ2-6|TRBD1
CASSYTLDRGVSSGANVLTF
TGTGCCAGCAGTTACACCCTGGACAGGGGAGTCTCGTCTGGGGCCAACGTCCTGACTTTC
>TRBV20-1|NA|TRBJ2-2|TRBD1
CSAERTGFTGELFF
TGCAGTGCTGAGAGGACAGGGTTCACCGGGGAGCTGTTTTTT
>TRBV18|few|TRBJ1-1|NA
CASSDGGVTEAFF
TGTGCCAGCTCGGACGGAGGGGTTACTGAAGCTTTCTTT
>TRBV6-1|NA|TRBJ1-3|TRBD1
CASVSQGAYGNTIYF
TGTGCCAGCGTATCGCAGGGGGCATATGGAAACACCATATATTTT
>TRBV27|NA|TRBJ1-6|NA
CASSLSETAPLHF
TGTGCCAGCAGTTTATCGGAGACCGCACCCCTCCACTTT
>TRBV20-1|NA|TRBJ2-5|TRBD2
CSARATSGLGETQYF
TGCAGTGCTAGAGCGACTAGCGGTCTGGGAGAGACCCAGTACTTC
>TRBV12-3/TRBV12-4|few|TRBJ1-5|NA
CASSKTGPQHF
TGTGCCAGCAGCAAGACAGGACCCCAGCATTTT